Given below is one TCR beta chain in context. This CDR3 contains 13 residues. Germline V CDR1 and CDR2: DFQATT, SNEGSKA (reference sequence). The V gene lost 3 bases and the J gene lost 1 base, with 10 bases spanning the gap. TCRdb reanalysed the RT-PCR reads using MiXCR and keeps one entry per CDR3 protein. Of some 570,000 distinct CDR3 sequences listed, 11% are singletons. This sample is part of a study of response to subunit inactivated influenza vaccine. The same sample was also used in a study of T cells expressing NK-cell markers. That work adds: For TCR beta, cDNA was produced by 5'RACE template switching with UMIs. The TCR beta repertoires were obtained from sorted CD3+CD56+NKG2C+, CD3+CD56+NKG2C- and CD3+CD56-NKG2C+ T cells.

The source material was PBMCs from blood, sampled on the day of vaccination. The chain links TRBV20-1 to TRBJ2-7; D ambiguous. The clonotype was recovered from a middle-aged man who received an inactivated influenza vaccine. CDR3 DNA: TGCAGTGCTAGGGCTCTTATGTCCTACGAGCAGTACTTC. Encoded protein: CSARALMSYEQYF.